This T cell receptor (beta chain) is drawn from a study of cytomegalovirus exposure and HLA in healthy donors. Turning to the study itself: The roughly 100 million unique TCR beta sequences, from about 190 million T cells, were found by an earlier analysis.

A word on this clone: Its antigen is unknown.

Study-wide results and limits: Reportedly, HLA-A and HLA-B alleles of most subjects were accurately predicted from TCR beta. Most TCR beta V segments were productive about 90% or about 30% of the time in an earlier analysis.

It was with 60 Vbeta and 13 Jbeta primers that the PCR ran. Measured with immunoSEQ multiplex PCR; TCRdb has only the in-frame clones, and not every one. The table shows 100,000 to 150,000 clones, with 80% occurring only once. CDR1 and CDR2 from the germline V gene are MNHEY and SVGAGI. The CDR3 loop spans 13 amino acids. With 8 bases removed from V and 3 bases from J, the gap between germline ends came to 10 bases. This TCR was recovered from a man under 40 in good health and CMV-seropositive. The V call is TRBV6-5, the J call TRBJ1-4; D ambiguous. Sequencing was carried out using PBMCs. This CDR3 is CASADGPNEKLFF. The CDR3 DNA follows: TGTGCCAGCGCCGATGGGCCTAATGAAAAACTGTTTTTT.